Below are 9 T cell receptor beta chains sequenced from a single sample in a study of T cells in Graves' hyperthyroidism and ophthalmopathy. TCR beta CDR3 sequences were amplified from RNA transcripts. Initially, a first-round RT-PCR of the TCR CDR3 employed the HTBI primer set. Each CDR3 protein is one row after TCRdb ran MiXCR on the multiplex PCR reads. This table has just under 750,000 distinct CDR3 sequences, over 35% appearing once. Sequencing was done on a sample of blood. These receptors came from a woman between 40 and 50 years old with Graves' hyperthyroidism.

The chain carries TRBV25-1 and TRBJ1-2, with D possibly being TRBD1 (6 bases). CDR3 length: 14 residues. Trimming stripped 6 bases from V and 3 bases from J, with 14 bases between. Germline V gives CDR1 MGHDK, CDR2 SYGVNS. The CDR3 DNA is TGTGCCAGCAGCCCACTCTCAGGGGACTATGGCTACACCTTC. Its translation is CASSPLSGDYGYTF.

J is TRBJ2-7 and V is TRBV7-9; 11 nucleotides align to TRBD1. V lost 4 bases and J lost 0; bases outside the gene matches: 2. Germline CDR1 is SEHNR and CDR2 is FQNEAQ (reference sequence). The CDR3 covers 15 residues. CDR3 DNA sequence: TGTGCCAGCAGCTGGGACAGGGGGTCCTCCTACGAGCAGTACTTC. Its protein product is CASSWDRGSSYEQYF.

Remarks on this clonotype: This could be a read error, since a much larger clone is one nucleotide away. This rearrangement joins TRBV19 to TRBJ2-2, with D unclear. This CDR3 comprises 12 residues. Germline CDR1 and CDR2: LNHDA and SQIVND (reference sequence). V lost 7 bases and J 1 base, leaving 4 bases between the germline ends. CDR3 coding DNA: TGTGCCAGTACTAAGAACACCGGGGAGCTGTTTTTT. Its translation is CASTKNTGELFF.

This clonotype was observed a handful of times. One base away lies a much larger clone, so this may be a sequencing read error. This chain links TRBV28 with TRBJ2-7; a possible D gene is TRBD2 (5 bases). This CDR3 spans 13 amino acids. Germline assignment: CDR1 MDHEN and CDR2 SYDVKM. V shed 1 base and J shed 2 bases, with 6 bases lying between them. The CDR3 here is CASSLSSTYEQYF. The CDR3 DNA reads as TGTGCCAGCAGTTTATCTAGCACCTACGAGCAGTACTTC.

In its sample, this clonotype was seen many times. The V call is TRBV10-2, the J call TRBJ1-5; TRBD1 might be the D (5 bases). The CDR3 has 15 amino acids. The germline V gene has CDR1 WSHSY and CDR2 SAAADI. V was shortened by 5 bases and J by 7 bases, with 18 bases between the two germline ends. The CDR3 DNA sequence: TGCGCCAGCAGTTTTGGGGGGGAGGGTAGGCAGCCCCAGCATTTT. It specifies CASSFGGEGRQPQHF.

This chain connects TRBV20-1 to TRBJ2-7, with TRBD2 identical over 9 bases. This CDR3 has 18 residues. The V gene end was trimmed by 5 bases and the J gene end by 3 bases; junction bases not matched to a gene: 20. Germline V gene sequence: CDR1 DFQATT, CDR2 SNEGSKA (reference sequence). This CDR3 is CSASPEWREGLPFYEQYF. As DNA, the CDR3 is TGCAGTGCTTCCCCGGAGTGGCGGGAGGGCCTCCCCTTCTACGAGCAGTACTTC.

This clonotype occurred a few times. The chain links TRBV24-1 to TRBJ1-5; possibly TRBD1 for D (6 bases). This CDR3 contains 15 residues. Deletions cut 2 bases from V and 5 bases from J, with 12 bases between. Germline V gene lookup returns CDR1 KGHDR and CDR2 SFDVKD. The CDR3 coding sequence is TGTGCCACCAGTGATTCGGAGGGGGGATATCAGCCCCAGCATTTT. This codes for CATSDSEGGYQPQHF.

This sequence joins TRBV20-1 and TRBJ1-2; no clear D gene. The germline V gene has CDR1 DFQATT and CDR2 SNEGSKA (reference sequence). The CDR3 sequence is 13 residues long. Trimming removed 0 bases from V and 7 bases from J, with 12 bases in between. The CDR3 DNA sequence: TGCAGTGCTAGAGATGGAACAACGTTTGGCTACACCTTC. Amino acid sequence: CSARDGTTFGYTF.

CDR3 nucleotides: TGTGCCAGCAGCGTAGGGGCAGGGGGCGCCTATGGCTACACCTTC. Its translation: CASSVGAGGAYGYTF. The gene calls are TRBV11-2 and TRBJ1-2; TRBD1 matches 8 bases. The CDR3 has 15 residues. Trimming cost V 5 bases and J 4 bases; bases outside gene matches: 9. Looked up from germline, CDR1 is SGHAT and CDR2 is FQNNGV.